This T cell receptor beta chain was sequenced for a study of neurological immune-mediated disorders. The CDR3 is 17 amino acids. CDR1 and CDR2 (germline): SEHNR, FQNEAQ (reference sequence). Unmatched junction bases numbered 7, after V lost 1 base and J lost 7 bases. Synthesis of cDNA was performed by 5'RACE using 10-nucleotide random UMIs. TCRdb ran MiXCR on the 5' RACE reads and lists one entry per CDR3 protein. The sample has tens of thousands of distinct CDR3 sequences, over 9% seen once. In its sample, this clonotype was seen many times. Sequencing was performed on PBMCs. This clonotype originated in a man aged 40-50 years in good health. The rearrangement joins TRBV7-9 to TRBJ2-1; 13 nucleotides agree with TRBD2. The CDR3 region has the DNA TGTGCCAGCAGCTTAGTCGGGACTAGCGGGAAAGGTAATGAGCAGTTCTTC. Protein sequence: CASSLVGTSGKGNEQFF.